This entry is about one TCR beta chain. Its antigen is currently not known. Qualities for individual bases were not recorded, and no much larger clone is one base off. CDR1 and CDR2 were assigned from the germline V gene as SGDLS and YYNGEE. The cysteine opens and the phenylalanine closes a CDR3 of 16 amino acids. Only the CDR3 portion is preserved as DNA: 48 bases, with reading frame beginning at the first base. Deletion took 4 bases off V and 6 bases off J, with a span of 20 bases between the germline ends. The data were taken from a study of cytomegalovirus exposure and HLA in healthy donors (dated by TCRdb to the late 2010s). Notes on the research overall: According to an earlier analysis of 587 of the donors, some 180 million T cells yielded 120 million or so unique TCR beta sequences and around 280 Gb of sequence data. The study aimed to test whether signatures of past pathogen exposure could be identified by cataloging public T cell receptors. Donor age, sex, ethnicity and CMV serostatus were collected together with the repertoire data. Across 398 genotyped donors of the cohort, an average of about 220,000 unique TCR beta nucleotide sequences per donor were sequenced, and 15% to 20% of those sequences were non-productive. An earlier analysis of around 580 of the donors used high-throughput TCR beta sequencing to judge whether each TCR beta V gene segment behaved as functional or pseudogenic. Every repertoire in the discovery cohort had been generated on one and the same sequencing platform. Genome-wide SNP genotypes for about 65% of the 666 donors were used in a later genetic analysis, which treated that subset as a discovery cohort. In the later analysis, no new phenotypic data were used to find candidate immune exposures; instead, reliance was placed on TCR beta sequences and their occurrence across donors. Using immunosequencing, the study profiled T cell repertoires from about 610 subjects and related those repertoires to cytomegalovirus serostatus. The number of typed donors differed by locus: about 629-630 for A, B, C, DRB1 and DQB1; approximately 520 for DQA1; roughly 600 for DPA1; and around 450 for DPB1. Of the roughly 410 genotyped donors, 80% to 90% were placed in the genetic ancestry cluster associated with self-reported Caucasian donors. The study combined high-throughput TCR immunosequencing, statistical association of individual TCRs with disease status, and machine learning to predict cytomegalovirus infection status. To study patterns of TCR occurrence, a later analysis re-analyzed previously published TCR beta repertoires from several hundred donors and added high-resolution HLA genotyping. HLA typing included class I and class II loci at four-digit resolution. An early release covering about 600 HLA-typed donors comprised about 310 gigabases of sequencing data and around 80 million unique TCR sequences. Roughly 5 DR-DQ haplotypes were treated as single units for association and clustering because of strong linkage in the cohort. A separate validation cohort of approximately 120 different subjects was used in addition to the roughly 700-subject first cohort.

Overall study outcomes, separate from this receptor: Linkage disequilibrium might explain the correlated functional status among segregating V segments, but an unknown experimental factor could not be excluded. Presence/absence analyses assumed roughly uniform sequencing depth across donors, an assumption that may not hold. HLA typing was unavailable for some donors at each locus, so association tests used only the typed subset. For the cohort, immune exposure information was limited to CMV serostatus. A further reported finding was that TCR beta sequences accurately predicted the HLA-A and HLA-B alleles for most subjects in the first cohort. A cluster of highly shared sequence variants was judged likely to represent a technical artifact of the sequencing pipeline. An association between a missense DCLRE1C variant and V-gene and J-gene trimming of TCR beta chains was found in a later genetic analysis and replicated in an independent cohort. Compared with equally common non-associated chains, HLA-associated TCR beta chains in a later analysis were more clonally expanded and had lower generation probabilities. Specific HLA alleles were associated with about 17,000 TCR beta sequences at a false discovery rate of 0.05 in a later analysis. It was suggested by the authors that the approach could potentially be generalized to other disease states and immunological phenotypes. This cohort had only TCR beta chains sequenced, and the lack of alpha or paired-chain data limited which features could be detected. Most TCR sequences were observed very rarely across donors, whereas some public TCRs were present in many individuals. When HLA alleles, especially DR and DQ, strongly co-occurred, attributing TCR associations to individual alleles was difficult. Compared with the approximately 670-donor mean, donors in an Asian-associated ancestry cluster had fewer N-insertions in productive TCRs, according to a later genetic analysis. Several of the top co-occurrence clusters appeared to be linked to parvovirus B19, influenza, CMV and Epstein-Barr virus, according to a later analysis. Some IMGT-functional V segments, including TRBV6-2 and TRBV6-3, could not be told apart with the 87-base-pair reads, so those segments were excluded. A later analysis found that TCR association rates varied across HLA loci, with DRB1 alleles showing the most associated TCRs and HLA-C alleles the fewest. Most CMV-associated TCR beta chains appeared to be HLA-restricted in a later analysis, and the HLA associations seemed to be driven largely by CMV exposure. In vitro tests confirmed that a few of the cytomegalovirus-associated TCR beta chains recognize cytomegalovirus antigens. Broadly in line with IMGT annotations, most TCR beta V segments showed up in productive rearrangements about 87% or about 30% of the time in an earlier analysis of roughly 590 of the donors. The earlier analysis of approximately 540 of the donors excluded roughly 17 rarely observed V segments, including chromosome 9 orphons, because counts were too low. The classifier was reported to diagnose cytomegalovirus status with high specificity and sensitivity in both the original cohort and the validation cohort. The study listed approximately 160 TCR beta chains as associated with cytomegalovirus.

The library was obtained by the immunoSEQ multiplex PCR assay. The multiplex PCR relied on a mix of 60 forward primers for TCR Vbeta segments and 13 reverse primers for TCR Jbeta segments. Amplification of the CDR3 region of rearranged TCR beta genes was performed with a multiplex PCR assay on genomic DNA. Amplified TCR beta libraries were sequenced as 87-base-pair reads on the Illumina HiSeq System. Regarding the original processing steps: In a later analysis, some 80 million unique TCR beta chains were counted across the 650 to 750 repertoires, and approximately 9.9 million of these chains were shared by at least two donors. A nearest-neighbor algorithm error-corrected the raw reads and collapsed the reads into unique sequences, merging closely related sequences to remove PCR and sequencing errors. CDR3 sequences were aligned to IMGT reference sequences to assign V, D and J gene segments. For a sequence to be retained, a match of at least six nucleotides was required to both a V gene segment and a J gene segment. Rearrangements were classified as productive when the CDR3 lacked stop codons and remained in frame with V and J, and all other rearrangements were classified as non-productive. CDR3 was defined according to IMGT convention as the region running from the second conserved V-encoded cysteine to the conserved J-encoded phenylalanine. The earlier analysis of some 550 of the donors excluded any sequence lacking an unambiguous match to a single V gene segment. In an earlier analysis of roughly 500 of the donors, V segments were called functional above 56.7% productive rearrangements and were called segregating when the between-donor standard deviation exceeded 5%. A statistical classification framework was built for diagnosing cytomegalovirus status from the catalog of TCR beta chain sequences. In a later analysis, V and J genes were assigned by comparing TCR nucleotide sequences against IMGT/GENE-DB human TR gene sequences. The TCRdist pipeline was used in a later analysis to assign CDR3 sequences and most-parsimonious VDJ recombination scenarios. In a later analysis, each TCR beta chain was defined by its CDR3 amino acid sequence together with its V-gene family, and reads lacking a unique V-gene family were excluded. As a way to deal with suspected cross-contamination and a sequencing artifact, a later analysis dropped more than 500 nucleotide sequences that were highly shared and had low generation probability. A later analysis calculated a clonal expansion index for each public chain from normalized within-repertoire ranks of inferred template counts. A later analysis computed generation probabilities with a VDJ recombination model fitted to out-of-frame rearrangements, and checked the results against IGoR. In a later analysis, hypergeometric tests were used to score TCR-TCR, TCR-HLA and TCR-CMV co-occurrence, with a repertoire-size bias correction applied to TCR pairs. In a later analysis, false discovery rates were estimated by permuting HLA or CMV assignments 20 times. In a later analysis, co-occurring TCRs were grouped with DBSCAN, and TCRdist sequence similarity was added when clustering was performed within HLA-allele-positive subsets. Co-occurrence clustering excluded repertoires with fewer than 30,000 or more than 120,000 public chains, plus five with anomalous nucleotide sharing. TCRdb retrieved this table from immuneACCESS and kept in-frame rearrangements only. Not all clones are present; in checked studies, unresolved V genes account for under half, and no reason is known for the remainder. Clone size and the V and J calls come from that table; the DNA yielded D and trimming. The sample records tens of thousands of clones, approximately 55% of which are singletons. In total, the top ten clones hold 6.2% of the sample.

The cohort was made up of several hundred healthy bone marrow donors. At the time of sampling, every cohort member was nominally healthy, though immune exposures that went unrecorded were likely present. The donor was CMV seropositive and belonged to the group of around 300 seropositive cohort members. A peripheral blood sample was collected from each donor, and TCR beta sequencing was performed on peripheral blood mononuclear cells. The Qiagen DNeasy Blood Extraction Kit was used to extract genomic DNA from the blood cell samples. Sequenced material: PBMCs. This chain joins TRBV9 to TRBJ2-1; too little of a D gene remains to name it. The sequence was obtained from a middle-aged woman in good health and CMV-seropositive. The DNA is TGTGCCAGCAGCCCTCGGTTTCCGCGATCTGGCAATGAGCAGTTCTTC. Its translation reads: CASSPRFPRSGNEQFF.